This TCR beta chain stems from a study of blood T cell repertoires in COVID-19. At the level of the study: Spain, Italy and the United States supplied samples that represented acute and convalescent COVID-19. In each case, the material was cDNA or gDNA derived from T cells, B-cell-depleted T cells, or PBMCs.

Per the study methods: By means of reference gene primer amplification, nucleated cell counts were estimated. Assay: immunoSEQ multiplex PCR; the TCRdb copy retains only in-frame clones and omits some. V, J and clone size are taken as reported in that table, and D and trimming were inferred from the DNA itself. The table has roughly 150,000 clones, 70% to 90% seen once; the top ten hold about a tenth. The sequenced sample was peripheral blood. This sequence originates from a human donor in a cohort sampled during active COVID-19.

The CDR3 region has the DNA TGTGCCAGTAGTATAAACCCCCGGGGTGGCAATCAGCCCCAGCATTTT. Encoded protein: CASSINPRGGNQPQHF. The chain combines TRBV19 with TRBJ1-5; no reliable D call. V shed 2 bases and J shed 2 bases, with 13 bases lying between them. Per germline, CDR1 LNHDA and CDR2 SQIVND (reference sequence). This CDR3 has 16 residues.